This passage covers 26 T cell receptor beta chains from one sample sequenced in a study of graft-versus-host responses after intestinal transplantation. The data were produced by immunoSEQ multiplex PCR, yet TCRdb's version contains in-frame clones alone and is incomplete. Among tens of thousands of clones listed, roughly 90% were seen once. No cognate antigen is known for these TCRs. The material was unstimulated CD4+ T cells sorted from spleen or lymph node cells, obtained before intestinal transplant. These TCRs come from a human donor who received an intestinal transplant.

The J gene is TRBJ2-1, the V gene TRBV5-3; 7 bases align to TRBD2. TRBV5-3 is placed among ORFs of uncertain function. The V gene end was trimmed by 0 bases and the J gene end by 3 bases; junction bases not matched to a gene: 6. This CDR3 comprises 16 residues. CDR3 sequence (DNA): TGTGCCAGAAGCTTGGCCTCCAGCGGGGTCTACAATGAGCAGTTCTTC. Translated: CARSLASSGVYNEQFF.

This clone came up once. The V and J genes are TRBV6-5 and TRBJ2-1; 9 nucleotides agree with TRBD2. CDR3 length equals 16 residues. J gave up 4 bases and V 2 bases, and 6 bases lay outside the gene matches. CDR1 and CDR2 from the germline V gene are MNHEY and SVGAGI. For the CDR3, the DNA is TGTGCCAGCAGTTACGCGGGACTAGCTCTATACAATGAGCAGTTCTTC. This encodes CASSYAGLALYNEQFF.

The rearrangement joins TRBV27 to TRBJ1-5, with 8 positions matching TRBD1. The V gene end was trimmed by 8 bases and the J gene end by 5 bases; junction bases not matched to a gene: 11. Germline CDR1 and CDR2: MNHEY and SMNVEV (reference sequence). The CDR3 totals 15 residues. CDR3 in amino acids: CASRPGQAPYQPQHF. CDR3 sequence (DNA): TGTGCCAGCCGCCCGGGACAGGCTCCATATCAGCCCCAGCATTTT.

The rearrangement uses TRBV7-3 and TRBJ2-7; D gene unclear. Germline V CDR1 and CDR2: SGHTA, FQGTGA. The germline V and J ends were trimmed by 0 bases and 3 bases, with 6 bases remaining between them. This CDR3 is built from 13 residues. This CDR3 is CASSLTLDYEQYF. For the CDR3, the DNA is TGTGCCAGCAGCTTAACGTTAGACTACGAGCAGTACTTC.

The chain joins TRBV5-1 to TRBJ1-2; no reliable D call. The CDR3 contains 14 residues. CDR1 is SGHRS, CDR2 YFSETQ, per germline. The V end lost 0 bases, the J end lost 8 bases, and 14 bases lay between the germline ends. The CDR3 is CASSLAGVQRGYTF. CDR3 DNA: TGCGCCAGCAGCTTGGCCGGGGTTCAAAGGGGCTACACCTTC.

This clone was seen once. The chain employs TRBV5-4 and TRBJ1-2; the D gene is possibly TRBD1 (6 bases). Germline values: CDR1 SGHNT, CDR2 YYREEE (reference sequence). The CDR3 is made up of 13 amino acids. Trimming stripped 2 bases from V and 7 bases from J, with 12 bases between. The CDR3 is CASSFGPGVGYTF. The DNA of the CDR3 is TGTGCCAGCAGCTTCGGACCAGGGGTTGGCTACACCTTC.

The chain links TRBV7-9 to TRBJ1-1; D uncertain. This CDR3 region has 13 residues. CDR1 SEHNR and CDR2 FQNEAQ come from the germline V gene (reference sequence). The germline V and J ends were trimmed by 1 base and 1 base, with 4 bases remaining between them. The CDR3 reads CASSLVANTEAFF. CDR3 nucleotide sequence: TGTGCCAGCAGCTTAGTGGCGAACACTGAAGCTTTCTTT.

The chain carries TRBV5-8 and TRBJ1-2; 9 bases align to TRBD1. Germline loops: CDR1 SGHTS, CDR2 YDEGEE. The ends lost 0 bases at V and 4 bases at J; junction bases unmatched: 1. The CDR3 loop spans 14 amino acids. The CDR3 region has the DNA TGTGCCAGCAGCTTGGGGGACAGGGCCTATGGCTACACCTTC. As protein: CASSLGDRAYGYTF.

The V gene is TRBV6-5, the J gene TRBJ2-1; no clear D. CDR3 size: 14 residues. Trimming cost V 6 bases and J 3 bases, with 12 bases left between them. Germline-derived CDR1 and CDR2 are MNHEY and SVGAGI. CDR3 nucleotides: TGTGCCAGCAGCCCCGGCTCTAGCTACAATGAGCAGTTCTTC. Translation gives CASSPGSSYNEQFF.

The chain uses TRBV5-4 and TRBJ2-2; TRBD2 matches at 8 bases. The CDR3 extends over 17 amino acids. CDR1 is SGHNT, CDR2 YYREEE, per germline (reference sequence). The V segment lost 0 bases and the J segment 2 bases; nucleotides outside the gene matches: 6. The CDR3 DNA reads as TGTGCCAGCAGCTTGGCGGGGCGGGGGGTAAACACCGGGGAGCTGTTTTTT. Protein sequence: CASSLAGRGVNTGELFF.

Here the CDR3 DNA reads TGCGCCAGCAGCCTGGAGGGGGCCCCTCTCGAGCAGTACTTC. Translation gives CASSLEGAPLEQYF. This chain joins TRBV5-1 and TRBJ2-7; tentatively, D is TRBD1 (7 bases). Per the germline V gene, CDR1 is SGHRS and CDR2 is YFSETQ. The CDR3 loop spans 14 amino acids. V lost 4 bases to trimming and J lost 6 bases, with 17 bases between them.

This clone was observed a single time. The chain has TRBV5-1 and TRBJ2-7, with D possibly matching TRBD2 (5 bases). This CDR3 spans 14 amino acids. Germline CDR1 and CDR2: SGHRS and YFSETQ. With 4 bases removed from V and 4 bases from J, the gap between germline ends came to 15 bases. As DNA, the CDR3 is TGCGCCAGCAGCCAATCAGGACTCCCATACGAGCAGTACTTC. It translates to CASSQSGLPYEQYF. Variable domain in full (rest from reference TRBV5-1 and TRBJ2-7): KAGVTQTPRYLIKTRGQQVTLSCSPISGHRSVSWYQQTPGQGLQFLFEYFSETQRNKGNFPGRFSGRQFSNSRSEMNVSTLELGDSALYLCASSQSGLPYEQYFGPGTRLTVT.

The chain links TRBV21-1 to TRBJ1-5; TRBD1, the table's D call, was not compared with the DNA. TRBV21-1 is a pseudogene locus. This CDR3 is 15 amino acids long. The CDR3: CASSNDRGPHQPQHF. The DNA for the CDR3 is TGTGCCAGCAGCAACGACAGGGGGCCGCATCAGCCCCAGCATTTT.

The chain combines TRBV2 with TRBJ2-1, with D possibly matching TRBD2 (5 bases). CDR3 length: 15 amino acids. The germline V gene has CDR1 SNHLY and CDR2 FYNNEI. Trimming took off 3 bases at V and 3 bases at J, with 12 bases between the two ends. The CDR3 sequence: CASSDDTGIYNEQFF. The CDR3 DNA follows: TGTGCCAGCAGTGATGACACCGGGATCTACAATGAGCAGTTCTTC.

The CDR3 is CASRDPGDTQYF. The CDR3 DNA sequence: TGTGCCAGTAGGGATCCGGGAGATACGCAGTATTTT. This chain uses TRBV19 with TRBJ2-3; D gene ambiguous. Germline V gene data show CDR1 as LNHDA and CDR2 as SQIVND (reference sequence). The CDR3 length is 12 residues. Trimming pared 6 bases from V and 5 bases from J, leaving 9 bases between.

This chain joins TRBV5-4 and TRBJ1-1; 9 bases fit TRBD1. V was pared by 4 bases and J by 1 base, with 8 bases of the junction left unmatched. The CDR3 sequence is 16 residues long. CDR1 and CDR2 from the germline V gene are SGHNT and YYREEE (reference sequence). CDR3 sequence: CASSGPGQGKNTEAFF. CDR3 in DNA: TGTGCCAGCAGCGGGCCGGGACAGGGAAAGAACACTGAAGCTTTCTTT.

The genes are TRBV10-3 and TRBJ2-1; 10 nucleotides agree with TRBD1. Germline V lookup: CDR1 ENHRY, CDR2 SYGVKD. CDR3 size: 14 residues. Trimming cost V 6 bases and J 5 bases; bases outside gene matches: 4. The CDR3 sequence: CAIRAGTGDNEQFF. CDR3 nucleotides: TGTGCCATCAGGGCCGGGACAGGGGACAATGAGCAGTTCTTC.

This chain connects TRBV5-1 to TRBJ1-2; TRBD1 might be the D (6 bases). CDR1 and CDR2 from the germline V gene are SGHRS and YFSETQ. The CDR3 has 13 residues. The V and J ends lost 0 bases and 7 bases respectively, with 10 bases between them. CDR3 sequence: CASSLDTGSGYTF. Here the CDR3 DNA reads TGCGCCAGCAGCTTGGATACAGGGTCTGGCTACACCTTC.

The V call is TRBV5-8, the J call TRBJ2-5; 7 bases are shared with TRBD1. CDR1 SGHTS and CDR2 YDEGEE come from the germline V gene. V shed 0 bases, J shed 1 base, and the junction held 9 bases outside the gene matches. The CDR3 runs to 17 residues. This CDR3 is CASSLGQGSVFQETQYF. CDR3 DNA sequence: TGTGCCAGCAGCTTGGGACAGGGATCGGTCTTCCAAGAGACCCAGTACTTC.

A word on this clone: Other DNA sequences in this specimen translate into the identical CDR3. The V call is TRBV10-1, the J call TRBJ1-1; perhaps TRBD1 as D (5 bases). The length of the CDR3 is 14 residues. Trimming pared 0 bases from V and 4 bases from J, leaving 9 bases between. Per the germline V gene, CDR1 is WNHNN and CDR2 is SYGVQD (reference sequence). Written as DNA, the CDR3 is TGCGCCAGCAGTGAGTCCGGCGGGGGCACTGAAGCTTTCTTT. Protein: CASSESGGGTEAFF.

V and J are TRBV7-9 and TRBJ2-2, with D possibly being TRBD1 (6 bases). V lost 8 bases and J lost 5, with 15 bases in between. Germline loops: CDR1 SEHNR, CDR2 FQNEAQ (reference sequence). The CDR3 is 14 amino acids. In DNA, the CDR3 is TGTGCCAGCGACCGGGACACGAGAACCGGGGAGCTGTTTTTT. This codes for CASDRDTRTGELFF.

The rearrangement links TRBV4-1 to TRBJ2-1; perhaps TRBD2 as D (5 bases). Germline CDR1 and CDR2: MGHRA and YSYEKL. The CDR3 sequence is 15 residues long. The germline V and J ends were trimmed by 0 bases and 6 bases, with 12 bases remaining between them. The CDR3 coding sequence is TGCGCCAGCAGCCAAGACTGGGATACTAGCAATGAGCAGTTCTTC. It is translated as CASSQDWDTSNEQFF.

A few counts support this clone. The chain uses TRBV15 and TRBJ2-7, with TRBD2 as a possible D gene (5 bases). The CDR3 runs to 14 residues. Trimming cost V 1 base and J 7 bases, with 14 bases left between them. Germline V gives CDR1 LNHNV, CDR2 YYDKDF (reference sequence). CDR3 residues: CATSRGEPTGEQYF. CDR3 bases: TGTGCCACCAGCAGAGGGGAACCTACGGGGGAGCAGTACTTC.

This chain connects TRBV5-4 to TRBJ1-1, with TRBD1 as a possible D gene (5 bases). This CDR3 has 13 amino acids. Germline V gene data show CDR1 as SGHNT and CDR2 as YYREEE (reference sequence). Between the trimmed V and J ends, which lost 4 bases and 4 bases, there was a span of 11 bases. This chain's CDR3 is CASSPAGITEAFF. CDR3 bases: TGTGCCAGCAGCCCCGCAGGGATCACTGAAGCTTTCTTT.

The chain recombines TRBV7-3 with TRBJ1-2; 8 nucleotides match TRBD1. The germline gives CDR1 SGHTA, CDR2 FQGTGA. This CDR3 region has 15 residues. Germline trimming cut 1 base from V and 5 bases from J; bases unmatched to any gene: 6. The DNA of the CDR3 is TGTGCCAGCAGCTTAATCCCGACAGGGGTATATGGCTACACCTTC. Translating gives CASSLIPTGVYGYTF.

To note about this clone: Other nucleotide sequences in the sample specify the same CDR3. This chain connects TRBV27 to TRBJ2-7; 10 bases map to TRBD1. Germline loops: CDR1 MNHEY, CDR2 SMNVEV (reference sequence). The V segment lost 1 base and the J segment 5 bases; nucleotides outside the gene matches: 5. The CDR3 loop spans 15 amino acids. CDR3: CASSLFGTGVNEQYF. Here the CDR3 DNA reads TGTGCCAGCAGTTTATTCGGGACAGGGGTGAACGAGCAGTACTTC.